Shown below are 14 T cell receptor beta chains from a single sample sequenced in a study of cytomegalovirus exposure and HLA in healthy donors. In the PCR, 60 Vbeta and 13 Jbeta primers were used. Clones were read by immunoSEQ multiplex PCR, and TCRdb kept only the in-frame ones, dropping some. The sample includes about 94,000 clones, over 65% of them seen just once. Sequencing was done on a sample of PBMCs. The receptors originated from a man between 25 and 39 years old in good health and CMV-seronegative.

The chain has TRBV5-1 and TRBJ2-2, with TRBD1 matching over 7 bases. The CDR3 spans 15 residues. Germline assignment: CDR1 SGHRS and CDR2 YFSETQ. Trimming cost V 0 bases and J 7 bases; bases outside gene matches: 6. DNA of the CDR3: TGCGCCAGCAGCTTGGCCAAGGGGGCTATCGGGGAGCTGTTTTTT. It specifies CASSLAKGAIGELFF.

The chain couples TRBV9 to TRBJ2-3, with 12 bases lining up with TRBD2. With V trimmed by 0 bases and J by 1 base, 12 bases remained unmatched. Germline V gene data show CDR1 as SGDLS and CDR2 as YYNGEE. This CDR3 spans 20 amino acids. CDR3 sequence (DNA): TGTGCCAGCAGCGTAGCCCCACTAGCGGGGGGACGAAGGGGCACAGATACGCAGTATTTT. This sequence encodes CASSVAPLAGGRRGTDTQYF.

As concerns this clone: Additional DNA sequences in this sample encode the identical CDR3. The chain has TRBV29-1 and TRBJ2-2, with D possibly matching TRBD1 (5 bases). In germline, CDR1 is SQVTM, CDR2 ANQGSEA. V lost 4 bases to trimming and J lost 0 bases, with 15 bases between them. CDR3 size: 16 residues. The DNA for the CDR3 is TGCAGCGTTGGGCCTAGTGGGGCCTCGAACACCGGGGAGCTGTTTTTT. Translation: CSVGPSGASNTGELFF.

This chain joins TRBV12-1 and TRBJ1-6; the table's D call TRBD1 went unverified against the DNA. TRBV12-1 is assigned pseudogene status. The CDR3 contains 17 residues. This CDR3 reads CASSFGRDSSYNSPLHF. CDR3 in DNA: TGTGCCAGCAGCTTTGGGCGGGACAGCTCCTATAATTCACCCCTCCACTTT.

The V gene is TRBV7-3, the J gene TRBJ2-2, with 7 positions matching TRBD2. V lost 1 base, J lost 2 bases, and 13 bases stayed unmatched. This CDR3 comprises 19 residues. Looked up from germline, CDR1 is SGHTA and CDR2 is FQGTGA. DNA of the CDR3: TGTGCCAGCAGCTTAAATCGGGGGGACCTTCAGGGCAACACCGGGGAGCTGTTTTTT. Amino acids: CASSLNRGDLQGNTGELFF.

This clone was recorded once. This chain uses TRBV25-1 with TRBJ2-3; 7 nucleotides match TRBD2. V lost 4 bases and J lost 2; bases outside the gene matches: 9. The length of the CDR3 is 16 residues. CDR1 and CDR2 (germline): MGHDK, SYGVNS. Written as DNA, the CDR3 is TGTGCCAGCAGTGGCGGGCTAGCGGATCTCACAGATACGCAGTATTTT. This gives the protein CASSGGLADLTDTQYF. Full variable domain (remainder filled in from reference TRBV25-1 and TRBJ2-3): EADIYQTPRYLVIGTGKKITLECSQTMGHDKMYWYQQDPGMELHLIHYSYGVNSTEKGDLSSESTVSRIRTEHFPLTLESARPSHTSQYLCASSGGLADLTDTQYFGPGTRLTVL.

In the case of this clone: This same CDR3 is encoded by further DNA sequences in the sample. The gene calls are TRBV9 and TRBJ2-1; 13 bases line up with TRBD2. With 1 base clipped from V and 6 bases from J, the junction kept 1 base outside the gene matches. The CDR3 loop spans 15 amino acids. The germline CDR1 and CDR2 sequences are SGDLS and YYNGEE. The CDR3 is CASSVRLAGGNEQFF. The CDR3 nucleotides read TGTGCCAGCAGCGTAAGACTAGCGGGGGGCAATGAGCAGTTCTTC.

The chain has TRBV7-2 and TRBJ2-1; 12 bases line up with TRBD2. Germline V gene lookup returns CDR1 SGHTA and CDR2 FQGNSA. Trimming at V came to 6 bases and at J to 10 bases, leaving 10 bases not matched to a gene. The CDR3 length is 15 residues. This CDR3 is CASRRPGLAGREQFF. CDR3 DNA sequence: TGTGCCAGCAGGCGGCCGGGACTAGCGGGCCGGGAGCAGTTCTTC.

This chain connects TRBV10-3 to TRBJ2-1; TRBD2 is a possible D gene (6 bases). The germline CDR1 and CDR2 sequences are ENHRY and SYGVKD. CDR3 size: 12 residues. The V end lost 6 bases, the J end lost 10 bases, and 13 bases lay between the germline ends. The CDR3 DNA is TGTGCCATCAGCCCCGAGGGAGGCGAGCAGTTCTTC. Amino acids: CAISPEGGEQFF.

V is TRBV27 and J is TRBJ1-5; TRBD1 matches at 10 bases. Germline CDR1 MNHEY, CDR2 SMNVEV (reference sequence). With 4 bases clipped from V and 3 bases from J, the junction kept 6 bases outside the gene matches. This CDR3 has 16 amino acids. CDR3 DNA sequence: TGTGCCAGCAGTTCTCGGGACAGGGGTACCAATCAGCCCCAGCATTTT. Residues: CASSSRDRGTNQPQHF.

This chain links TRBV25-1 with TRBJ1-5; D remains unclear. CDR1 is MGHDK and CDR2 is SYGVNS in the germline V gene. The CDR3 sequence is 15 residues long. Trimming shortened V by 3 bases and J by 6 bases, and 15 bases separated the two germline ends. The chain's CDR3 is CASSDSAGRSQPQHF. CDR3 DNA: TGTGCCAGCAGTGACTCTGCAGGCCGCAGTCAGCCCCAGCATTTT. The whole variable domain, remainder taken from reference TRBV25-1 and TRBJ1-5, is EADIYQTPRYLVIGTGKKITLECSQTMGHDKMYWYQQDPGMELHLIHYSYGVNSTEKGDLSSESTVSRIRTEHFPLTLESARPSHTSQYLCASSDSAGRSQPQHFGDGTRLSIL.

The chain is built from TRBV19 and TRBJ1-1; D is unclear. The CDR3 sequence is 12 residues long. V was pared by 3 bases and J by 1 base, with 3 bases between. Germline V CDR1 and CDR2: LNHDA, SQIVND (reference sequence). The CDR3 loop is CASSMRNTEAFF. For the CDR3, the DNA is TGTGCCAGTAGTATGAGGAACACTGAAGCTTTCTTT.

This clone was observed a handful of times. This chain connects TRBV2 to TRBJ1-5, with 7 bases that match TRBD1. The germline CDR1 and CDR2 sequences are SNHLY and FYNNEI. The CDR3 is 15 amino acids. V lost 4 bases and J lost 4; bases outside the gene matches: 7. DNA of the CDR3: TGTGCCAGCAGTGGGCAAGGGACAGCTAATCAGCCCCAGCATTTT. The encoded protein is CASSGQGTANQPQHF.

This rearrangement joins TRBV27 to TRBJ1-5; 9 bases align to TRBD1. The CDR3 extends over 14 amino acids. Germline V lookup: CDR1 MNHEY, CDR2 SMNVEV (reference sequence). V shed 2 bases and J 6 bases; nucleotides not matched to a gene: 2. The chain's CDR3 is CASSLLQGAQPQHF. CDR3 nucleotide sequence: TGTGCCAGCAGTTTACTACAGGGGGCTCAGCCCCAGCATTTT.